The rows below give T cell receptor beta chains drawn from one sample of a study of early T cells in non-severe SARS-CoV-2 infection. TCRdb re-called the 5' RACE reads with MiXCR, one entry per CDR3 protein. The table has 90,000 to 120,000 distinct CDR3 sequences, over 8.5% seen once; the top ten hold about 7.6%. Material for sequencing was whole blood. These receptors all come from an adult who was a healthcare worker with PCR-confirmed SARS-CoV-2 infection or an uninfected control (not recorded which). Each CDR3 is given with its conserved first and last residue. A D gene is named only where the DNA matches it firmly. Rows give clone size only sometimes, using once, few, many, or a class for an expanded clone.

>TRBD2|TRBJ2-2|TRBV2|.|14
CASQTSGNTGELFF
TGTGCCAGCCAGACTAGCGGAAACACCGGGGAGCTGTTTTTT
>.|TRBJ1-4|TRBV15|many|15
CATSRDQGWDEKLFF
TGTGCCACCAGCAGAGATCAGGGATGGGATGAAAAACTGTTTTTT
>.|TRBJ2-1|TRBV12-3/TRBV12-4|many|13
CASNQVQGNRQFF
TGTGCCAGCAACCAAGTACAGGGAAATCGGCAGTTCTTC
>TRBD1|TRBJ2-2|TRBV10-1|few|15
CASSDGQADTGELFF
TGCGCCAGCAGTGACGGACAGGCGGACACCGGGGAGCTGTTTTTT
>.|TRBJ1-4|TRBV7-9|many|16
CASSSMGSATPEKLFF
TGTGCCAGCAGCTCAATGGGGTCGGCAACTCCCGAAAAACTGTTTTTT
>.|TRBJ1-5|TRBV28|few|12
CASRTLNQPQHF
TGTGCCAGCAGAACTCTCAATCAGCCCCAGCATTTT
>.|TRBJ2-1|TRBV12-3/TRBV12-4|many|12
CASRTDSNEQFF
TGTGCCAGCAGGACCGACAGCAATGAGCAGTTCTTC
>.|TRBJ2-1|TRBV6-4|few|14
CASSPTGNYNEQFF
TGTGCCAGCAGTCCCACAGGGAACTACAATGAGCAGTTCTTC
>.|TRBJ2-1|TRBV28|.|12
CASSSSFNEQFF
TGTGCCAGCAGTAGCAGCTTCAATGAGCAGTTCTTC
>TRBD2|TRBJ2-7|TRBV5-1|many|19
CASSLADETPTSGDYEQYF
TGCGCCAGCAGCTTGGCCGATGAAACTCCGACTAGCGGGGACTACGAGCAGTACTTC
>.|TRBJ2-7|TRBV27|many|13
CASSLGPAYEQYF
TGTGCCAGCAGTTTAGGGCCGGCATACGAGCAGTACTTC
>.|TRBJ2-7|TRBV6-6|many|14
CASSYQGFAYEQYF
TGTGCCAGCAGTTACCAGGGTTTTGCCTACGAGCAGTACTTC
>.|TRBJ1-2|TRBV29-1|.|11
CSAEAVYGYTF
TGCAGCGCTGAAGCTGTTTATGGCTACACCTTC
>TRBD1|TRBJ2-1|TRBV5-6|.|15
CASSNRDRGLDEQFF
TGTGCCAGCAGTAACCGGGACAGGGGCTTGGATGAGCAGTTCTTC
>TRBD2|TRBJ2-3|TRBV6-5|.|15
CASTSQAGVADTQYF
TGTGCCAGCACTAGCCAAGCGGGAGTGGCAGATACGCAGTATTTT
>.|TRBJ1-5|TRBV6-2/TRBV6-3|few|16
CASSNLRTGLNQPQHF
TGTGCCAGCAGTAACCTCAGGACGGGATTAAATCAGCCCCAGCATTTT
>.|TRBJ1-4|TRBV7-6|many|13
CASSSVLGEKLFF
TGTGCCAGCAGCTCAGTACTAGGAGAAAAACTGTTTTTT
>.|TRBJ2-2|TRBV7-6|few|12
CASSSWDGELFF
TGTGCCAGCAGCTCGTGGGACGGGGAGCTGTTTTTT
>.|TRBJ2-5|TRBV20-1|.|14
CSEAEGRALETQYF
TGCAGTGAGGCGGAGGGAAGGGCCCTGGAGACCCAGTACTTC